What follows are 16 T cell receptor beta chains derived from one specimen sequenced in a study of brain metastases from non-small cell lung cancer. The assay was immunoSEQ multiplex PCR, and TCRdb's table has in-frame clones only and misses some. The data hold 3,500 to 5,000 clones, with about 88% observed a single time. Sequenced: tumor-adjacent normal tissue. These receptors were collected from a donor over 35 with non-small cell lung cancer.

V is TRBV12-3 or TRBV12-4 and J is TRBJ2-2; a weak D match, TRBD2 (6 bases). The CDR3 has 13 residues. Trimming removed 6 bases at V and 6 bases at J, with 11 bases between. The CDR3 DNA is TGTGCCAGCAGGAGACTAGGGGCCGGGGAGCTGTTTTTT. This gives the protein CASRRLGAGELFF.

The chain carries TRBV14 and TRBJ2-7; no reliable D call. With 1 base removed from V and 3 bases from J, the gap between germline ends came to 7 bases. Germline lookup yields CDR1 SGHDN and CDR2 FVKESK. This CDR3 contains 13 residues. The CDR3 nucleotides are TGTGCCAGCAGCCAAGTGATGAGCTACGAGCAGTACTTC. It codes for CASSQVMSYEQYF.

The J gene is TRBJ2-5, the V gene TRBV27, with TRBD1 matching 8 bases. Trimming took 2 bases from V and 2 from J; bases not matched to a gene: 4. Germline values: CDR1 MNHEY, CDR2 SMNVEV (reference sequence). CDR3 length: 15 amino acids. The chain's CDR3 is CASSLMTGEQETQYF. CDR3 DNA sequence: TGTGCCAGCAGTTTAATGACAGGGGAGCAAGAGACCCAGTACTTC.

Points on this clone: A junction end diverges from the germline sequence, so it may reflect a read error. V usage is TRBV15 and J usage is TRBJ1-2; 7 positions agree with TRBD1. Per the germline V gene, CDR1 is LNHNV and CDR2 is YYDKDF (reference sequence). There are 15 residues in the CDR3. DNA of the CDR3: TGTGCCACCAACAGAGCTTCAGGGGGTAACTATGGCTACACCTTC. Translated, it gives CATNRASGGNYGYTF. The variable domain in full, with the rest retrieved from reference TRBV15 and TRBJ1-2, is DAMVIQNPRYQVTQFGKPVTLSCSQTLNHNVMYWYQQKSSQAPKLLFHYYDKDFNNEADTPDNFQSRRPNTSFCFLDIRSPGLGDTAMYLCATNRASGGNYGYTFGSGTRLTVV.

As regards this clone: The junction departs from germline at one end; a sequencing error may be responsible. V usage is TRBV27 and J usage is TRBJ2-5; no definite D call. The CDR3 runs 11 residues. CDR1 and CDR2 (germline): MNHEY, SMNVEV (reference sequence). The CDR3 loop is CASSFKETQYF. The CDR3, as DNA: TGTGCTAGCAGTTTTAAAGAGACCCAGTACTTC.

V gene TRBV27 combines with J gene TRBJ2-5; D not certain. V lost 0 bases, J lost 4 bases, and 0 bases lay in between. The CDR3 totals 11 residues. Germline loops: CDR1 MNHEY, CDR2 SMNVEV (reference sequence). This CDR3 is CASSLSETQYF. DNA of the CDR3: TGTGCCAGCAGTTTATCAGAGACCCAGTACTTC.

This chain links TRBV5-5 with TRBJ1-4; D is possibly TRBD1 (6 bases). Germline V gene lookup returns CDR1 SGHKS and CDR2 YYEKEE (reference sequence). This CDR3 has 14 residues. The V end lost 2 bases, the J end lost 8 bases, and 13 bases lay between the germline ends. The CDR3 loop is CASSFGGLGEKLFF. In nucleotides, the CDR3 is TGTGCCAGCAGCTTTGGGGGGCTGGGGGAAAAACTGTTTTTT.

The chain employs TRBV5-1 and TRBJ1-1, with unresolved D. The germline V and J ends were trimmed by 2 bases and 1 base, with 9 bases remaining between them. Germline V gene lookup returns CDR1 SGHRS and CDR2 YFSETQ. The CDR3 loop spans 14 amino acids. In DNA, the CDR3 is TGCGCCAGCAGCTTCGGGCAGCCGAACACTGAAGCTTTCTTT. This sequence encodes CASSFGQPNTEAFF.

This clone was counted between two and nine times. The chain couples TRBV5-1 to TRBJ1-1; 7 bases map to TRBD1. Germline V gene lookup returns CDR1 SGHRS and CDR2 YFSETQ. Losses at the gene ends were 4 bases for V and 5 bases for J; bases not matched to a gene: 8. This CDR3 region has 14 residues. The CDR3 here is CASSAGQAGTEAFF. The CDR3 bases are TGCGCCAGCAGCGCCGGACAGGCGGGGACTGAAGCTTTCTTT.

About this clone: A much larger clone is a single base away; this may be a read error. The chain employs TRBV19 and TRBJ1-6; 8 nucleotides align to TRBD1. This CDR3 spans 14 amino acids. Trimming took 3 bases from V and 7 from J; bases not matched to a gene: 2. The germline gives CDR1 LNHDA, CDR2 SQIVND (reference sequence). This CDR3 reads CASSIRTGNSPLHF. In DNA form, the CDR3 reads TGTGCCAGTAGTATCCGGACAGGGAATTCACCCCTCCACTTT. The full variable domain, completed using reference TRBV19 and TRBJ1-6, is DGGITQSPKYLFRKEGQNVTLSCEQNLNHDAMYWYRQDPGQGLRLIYYSQIVNDFQKGDIAEGYSVSREKKESFPLTVTSAQKNPTAFYLCASSIRTGNSPLHFGNGTRLTVT.

The J gene is TRBJ2-1, the V gene TRBV15; possibly TRBD1 for D (6 bases). CDR1 and CDR2 (germline): LNHNV, YYDKDF (reference sequence). The germline V and J ends were trimmed by 6 bases and 0 bases, with 9 bases remaining between them. The CDR3 totals 14 residues. The CDR3 here is CATRQGDSYNEQFF. DNA for the CDR3: TGTGCCACCAGACAGGGAGACTCCTACAATGAGCAGTTCTTC.

The J gene is TRBJ2-7, the V gene TRBV7-2; the match to TRBD2 covers 12 bases. Germline assignment: CDR1 SGHTA and CDR2 FQGNSA. V trimming: 3 bases; J trimming: 2 bases; junction bases outside the gene matches: 2. This CDR3 has 15 residues. The CDR3 sequence: CASSFGLAGPYEQYF. The CDR3 bases are TGTGCCAGCAGCTTTGGACTAGCGGGACCCTACGAGCAGTACTTC.

A remark on this clone: The sample holds other DNA sequences that translate to the same CDR3. This chain links TRBV7-9 with TRBJ2-1, with D possibly matching TRBD2 (5 bases). This CDR3 is built from 15 residues. Germline CDR1 reads SEHNR; CDR2 reads FQNEAQ (reference sequence). V lost 1 base and J lost 5, with 12 bases in between. CDR3 in amino acids: CASSLVIGRDNEQFF. As DNA, the CDR3 is TGTGCCAGCAGCTTAGTAATAGGGCGGGACAATGAGCAGTTCTTC.

The CDR3 spells CSVVRDSYEQYF. As DNA, the CDR3 is TGCAGCGTTGTAAGGGATTCCTACGAGCAGTACTTC. This chain connects TRBV29-1 to TRBJ2-7; D is unclear. The germline V gene has CDR1 SQVTM and CDR2 ANQGSEA. The CDR3 runs to 12 residues. The germline V and J ends were trimmed by 4 bases and 1 base, with 8 bases remaining between them.

The rearrangement joins TRBV28 to TRBJ1-1; 10 bases fit TRBD1. The V segment lost 5 bases and the J segment 7 bases; nucleotides outside the gene matches: 16. The CDR3 sequence is 17 residues long. Germline loops: CDR1 MDHEN, CDR2 SYDVKM. This chain's CDR3 is CASSTRQGAMIDDEAFF. The CDR3 DNA reads as TGTGCCAGCAGTACCAGACAGGGGGCGATGATAGATGATGAAGCTTTCTTT.

The V and J genes are TRBV2 and TRBJ2-1; 10 bases line up with TRBD2. Germline loops: CDR1 SNHLY, CDR2 FYNNEI. With V trimmed by 7 bases and J by 8 bases, 14 bases remained unmatched. The CDR3 contains 16 residues. As DNA, the CDR3 is TGTGCCAGCAAATTGCGAGCGGGAGGGCCGAGGGATGAGCAGTTCTTC. It is translated as CASKLRAGGPRDEQFF.